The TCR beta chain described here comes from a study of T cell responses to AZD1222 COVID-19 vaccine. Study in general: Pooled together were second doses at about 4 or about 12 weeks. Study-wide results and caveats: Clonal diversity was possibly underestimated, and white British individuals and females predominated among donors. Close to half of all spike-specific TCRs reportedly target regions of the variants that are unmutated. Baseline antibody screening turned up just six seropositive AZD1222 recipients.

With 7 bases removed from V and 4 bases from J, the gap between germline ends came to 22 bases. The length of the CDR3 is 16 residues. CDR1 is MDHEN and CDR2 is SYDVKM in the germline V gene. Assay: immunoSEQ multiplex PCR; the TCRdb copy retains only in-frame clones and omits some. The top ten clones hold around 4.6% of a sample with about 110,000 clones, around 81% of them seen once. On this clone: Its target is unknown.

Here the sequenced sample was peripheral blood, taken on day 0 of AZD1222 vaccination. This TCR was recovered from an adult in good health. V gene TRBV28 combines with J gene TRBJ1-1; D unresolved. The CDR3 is CASTTIRSKRGTEAFF. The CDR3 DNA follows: TGTGCCAGCACCACCATCAGATCAAAGCGTGGCACTGAAGCTTTCTTT.